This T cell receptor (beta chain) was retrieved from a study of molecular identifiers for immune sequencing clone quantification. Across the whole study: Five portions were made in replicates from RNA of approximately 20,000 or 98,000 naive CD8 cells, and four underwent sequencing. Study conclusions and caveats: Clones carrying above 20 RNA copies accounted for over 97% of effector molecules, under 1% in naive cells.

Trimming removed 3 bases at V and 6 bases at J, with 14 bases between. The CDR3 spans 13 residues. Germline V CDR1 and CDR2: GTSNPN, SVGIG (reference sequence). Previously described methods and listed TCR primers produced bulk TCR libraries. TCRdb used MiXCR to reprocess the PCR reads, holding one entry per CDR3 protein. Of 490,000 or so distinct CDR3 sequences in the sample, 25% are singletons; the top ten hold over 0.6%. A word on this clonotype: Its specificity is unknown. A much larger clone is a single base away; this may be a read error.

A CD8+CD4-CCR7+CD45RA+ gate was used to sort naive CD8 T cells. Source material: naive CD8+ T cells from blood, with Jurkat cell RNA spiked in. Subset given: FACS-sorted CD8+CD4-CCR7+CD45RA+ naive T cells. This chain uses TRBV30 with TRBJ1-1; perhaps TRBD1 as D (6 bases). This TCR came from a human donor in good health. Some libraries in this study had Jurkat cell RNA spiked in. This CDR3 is CAWRQGSHAEAFF. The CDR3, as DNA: TGTGCCTGGAGGCAGGGGAGCCACGCTGAAGCTTTCTTT.